Below, 13 T cell receptor beta chains from the same sample are listed, as sequenced in a study of technical replicates of blood from a handful of donors. Using immunoSEQ multiplex PCR, the repertoire was profiled, and TCRdb retains in-frame clones only, with some absent. The data hold about 62,000 clones, with just under 90% observed a single time. Sequenced input: PBMCs. The receptor set was obtained from a human donor in good health. Some clones in this sample may be carry-over from other donors' samples.

This chain connects TRBV13 to TRBJ2-1; 11 nucleotides align to TRBD2. The J segment lost 5 bases and the V segment lost 5 bases, leaving 5 bases of the junction unmatched. Looked up from germline, CDR1 is PRHDT and CDR2 is FYEKMQ (reference sequence). CDR3 length: 15 amino acids. The CDR3 protein is CASSAGTSGDNEQFF. In DNA, the CDR3 is TGTGCCAGCAGCGCCGGGACTAGCGGAGACAATGAGCAGTTCTTC.

V gene TRBV19 combines with J gene TRBJ2-3, with D possibly matching TRBD1 (6 bases). The germline CDR1 and CDR2 sequences are LNHDA and SQIVND (reference sequence). Trimming took off 6 bases at V and 4 bases at J, with 11 bases between the two ends. The CDR3 loop spans 13 amino acids. The CDR3 sequence: CASRKTGSDTQYF. Written as DNA, the CDR3 is TGTGCCAGTAGGAAAACAGGGTCAGATACGCAGTATTTT.

This chain connects TRBV30 to TRBJ2-5, with TRBD2 identical over 8 bases. Germline-derived CDR1 and CDR2 are GTSNPN and SVGIG (reference sequence). The CDR3 spans 13 residues. Trimming removed 2 bases from V and 10 bases from J; junction bases left unmatched: 9. CDR3 residues: CAWSQSGSLHQYF. In nucleotides, the CDR3 is TGTGCCTGGAGTCAGAGCGGGAGCCTACACCAGTACTTC.

This chain links TRBV7-6 with TRBJ2-5, with a weak D call TRBD1 (5 bases). This CDR3 has 14 amino acids. Looked up from germline, CDR1 is SGHVS and CDR2 is FNYEAQ. Trimming took 5 bases from V and 1 from J, leaving 11 bases between them. The CDR3 nucleotides are TGTGCCAGCAGCCCCGGACACGTCCAAGAGACCCAGTACTTC. As protein: CASSPGHVQETQYF.

The chain has TRBV7-2 and TRBJ2-1; 9 bases align to TRBD2. The V segment lost 3 bases and the J segment 7 bases; nucleotides outside the gene matches: 7. Germline CDR1 is SGHTA and CDR2 is FQGNSA. This CDR3 region has 15 residues. CDR3 DNA sequence: TGTGCCAGCAGCTTGAGGCTAGCGGGAATGAATGAGCAGTTCTTC. The encoded protein is CASSLRLAGMNEQFF.

V is TRBV4-1 and J is TRBJ2-5; 9 bases line up with TRBD2. Losses at the gene ends were 4 bases for V and 5 bases for J; bases not matched to a gene: 14. CDR1 MGHRA and CDR2 YSYEKL come from the germline V gene. CDR3 size: 17 residues. The CDR3 sequence: CASSRSPIAGVLETQYF. Here the CDR3 DNA reads TGCGCCAGCAGCCGATCACCGATAGCGGGAGTCCTTGAGACCCAGTACTTC.

This clone was seen only once. The chain joins TRBV7-2 to TRBJ1-5; D gene unclear. The CDR3 has 12 residues. Germline loops: CDR1 SGHTA, CDR2 FQGNSA. Trimming removed 5 bases at V and 7 bases at J, with 9 bases between. The CDR3 sequence is CASSPPGQPQHF. CDR3 coding DNA: TGTGCCAGCAGCCCCCCCGGGCAGCCCCAGCATTTT. The full variable domain, rest sourced from reference TRBV7-2 and TRBJ1-5, is GAGVSQSPSNKVTEKGKDVELRCDPISGHTALYWYRQSLGQGLEFLIYFQGNSAPDKSGLPSDRFSAERTGGSVSTLTIQRTQQEDSAVYLCASSPPGQPQHFGDGTRLSIL.

This chain uses TRBV7-9 with TRBJ2-1; D might be TRBD2 (6 bases). The CDR3 sequence is 15 residues long. Germline V lookup: CDR1 SEHNR, CDR2 FQNEAQ (reference sequence). The V end lost 3 bases, the J end lost 3 bases, and 12 bases lay between the germline ends. The CDR3 is CASSFPARGYNEQFF. CDR3 coding DNA: TGTGCCAGCAGCTTCCCAGCGCGGGGCTACAATGAGCAGTTCTTC.

The V and J genes are TRBV5-4 and TRBJ2-1, with TRBD2 matching 9 bases. V was clipped by 3 bases and J by 4 bases; unmatched bases: 8. CDR1 is SGHNT, CDR2 YYREEE, per germline (reference sequence). The CDR3 totals 16 residues. Here the CDR3 reads CASSSPFSGRYNEQFF. The CDR3 nucleotides read TGTGCCAGCAGCTCTCCTTTTAGCGGGAGATACAATGAGCAGTTCTTC. Variable domain in full (rest from reference TRBV5-4 and TRBJ2-1): ETGVTQSPTHLIKTRGQQVTLRCSSQSGHNTVSWYQQALGQGPQFIFQYYREEENGRGNFPPRFSGLQFPNYSSELNVNALELDDSALYLCASSSPFSGRYNEQFFGPGTRLTVL.

This chain links TRBV29-1 with TRBJ1-1; D might be TRBD1 (5 bases). This CDR3 contains 13 residues. Germline V lookup: CDR1 SQVTM, CDR2 ANQGSEA. Deletions cut 7 bases from V and 4 bases from J, with 16 bases between. CDR3 nucleotides: TGCAGCGCCCCGGACCCACAGGCCACTGAAGCTTTCTTT. Residues: CSAPDPQATEAFF.

The chain uses TRBV4-2 and TRBJ1-4, with unresolved D. V lost 0 bases to trimming and J lost 5 bases, with 16 bases between them. The CDR3 length is 17 residues. The germline gives CDR1 LGHNA, CDR2 YNFKEQ. CDR3 coding DNA: TGTGCCAGCAGCCAAGATAGGGCGGGTAACGGAAATGAAAAACTGTTTTTT. It is translated as CASSQDRAGNGNEKLFF.

The V gene is TRBV5-1, the J gene TRBJ1-1, with 10 bases fitting TRBD1. Germline V CDR1 and CDR2: SGHRS, YFSETQ. The length of the CDR3 is 15 residues. With 4 bases clipped from V and 8 bases from J, the junction kept 11 bases outside the gene matches. The CDR3 nucleotides are TGCGCCAGCAGCCTCCGACAGGGGGCCCAACTCGAAGCTTTCTTT. Its protein product is CASSLRQGAQLEAFF.

V is TRBV4-1 and J is TRBJ2-7; possibly TRBD2 for D (6 bases). This CDR3 has 15 residues. CDR1 and CDR2 (germline): MGHRA, YSYEKL. V lost 0 bases and J 3 bases, leaving 12 bases between the germline ends. CDR3 sequence (DNA): TGCGCCAGCAGCCAAGATGGGACTTTTTACTACGAGCAGTACTTC. As protein: CASSQDGTFYYEQYF.